This TCR beta chain is drawn from a study of T-cell reconstitution after alpha-beta-depleted transplantation in children. Between the trimmed V and J ends, which lost 6 bases and 4 bases, there was a span of 7 bases. The CDR3 sequence is 11 residues long. Germline assignment: CDR1 MDHEN and CDR2 SYDVKM. This clonotype showed up many times. During its preparation, the TCRbeta library received unique molecular identifiers. TCRdb reanalysed the PCR reads using MiXCR and keeps one entry per CDR3 protein. The data contain about 300,000 distinct CDR3 sequences, roughly a tenth of them singletons. The sequence was collected from a boy under two years old with acute myeloid leukemia, due to receive a stem cell transplant. This material consisted of PBMCs, taken before TCRalphabeta/CD19-depleted stem cell transplant. The J gene is TRBJ2-7, the V gene TRBV28; no definite D call. The CDR3 loop is CASSLQYEQYF. The CDR3 DNA follows: TGTGCCAGCAGCTTACAGTACGAGCAGTACTTC.